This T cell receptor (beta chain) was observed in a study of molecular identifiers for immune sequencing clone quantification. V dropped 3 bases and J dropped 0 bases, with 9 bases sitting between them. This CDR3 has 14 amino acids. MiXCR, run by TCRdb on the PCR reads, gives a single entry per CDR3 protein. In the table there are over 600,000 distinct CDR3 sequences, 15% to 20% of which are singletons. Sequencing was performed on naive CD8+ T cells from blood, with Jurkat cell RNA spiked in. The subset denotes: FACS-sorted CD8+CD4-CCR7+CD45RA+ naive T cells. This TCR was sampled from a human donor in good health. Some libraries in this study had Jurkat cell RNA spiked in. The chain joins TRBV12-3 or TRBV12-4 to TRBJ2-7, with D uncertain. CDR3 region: CASSFGDNSYEQYF. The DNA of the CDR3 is TGTGCCAGCAGTTTTGGAGACAACTCCTACGAGCAGTACTTC.